This entry features one T cell receptor beta chain sequence. Antigen: not known. This record belongs to a study of shared clonotypes between healthy human individuals. Across the study: Those who served as donors were two women and three men between the ages of 18 and 49. CD4 naive and CD4 memory each took three plates per donor, while CD8 naive took two and CD8 memory one.

Each subset's genomic DNA was shared equally among a number of immunoSEQ plates. Data came from immunoSEQ multiplex PCR; TCRdb stores just in-frame clones and leaves some out. The table records some 1,100,000 clones, around 78% of them present only once. The germline gives CDR1 ENHRY, CDR2 SYGVKD. V dropped 0 bases and J dropped 9; count of bases not matched to a gene: 9. This CDR3 is built from 16 residues. Findings of the study overall: Naive subsets generally had larger estimated richness than memory subsets.

The sequenced material came from memory CD4+ T cells from PBMCs. Subset described: CD45RA-negative fraction. The receptor was isolated from a man aged 18 to 29 in good health. Some clones in this sample may be carry-over from other donors' samples. The chain couples TRBV10-3 to TRBJ2-1; 9 bases fit TRBD2. The CDR3 loop is CAISESSAGGPLEQFF. The CDR3 region has the DNA TGTGCCATCAGTGAGTCGTCGGCGGGAGGGCCTCTTGAGCAGTTCTTC.